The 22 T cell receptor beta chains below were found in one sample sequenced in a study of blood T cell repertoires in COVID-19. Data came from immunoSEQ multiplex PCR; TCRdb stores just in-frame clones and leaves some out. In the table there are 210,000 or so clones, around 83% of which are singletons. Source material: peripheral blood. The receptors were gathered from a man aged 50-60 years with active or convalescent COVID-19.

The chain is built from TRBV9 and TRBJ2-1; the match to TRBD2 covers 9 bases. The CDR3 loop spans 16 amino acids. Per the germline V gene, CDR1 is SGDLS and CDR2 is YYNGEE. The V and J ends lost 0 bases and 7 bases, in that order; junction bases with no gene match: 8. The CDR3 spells CASSVGSWREGNEQFF. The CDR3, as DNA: TGTGCCAGCAGCGTAGGGTCCTGGCGGGAGGGTAATGAGCAGTTCTTC.

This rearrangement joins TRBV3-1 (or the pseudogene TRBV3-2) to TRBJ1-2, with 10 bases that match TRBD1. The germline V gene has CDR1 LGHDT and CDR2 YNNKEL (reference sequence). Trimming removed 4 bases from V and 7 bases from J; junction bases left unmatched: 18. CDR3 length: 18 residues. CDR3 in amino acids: CASSPWPDRGLSVAGYTF. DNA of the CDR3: TGTGCCAGCAGCCCCTGGCCCGACAGGGGGCTATCCGTGGCTGGCTACACCTTC.

The CDR3 DNA reads TGTGCCAGCAGTGAGGTTTTCACCGGGACATTGCAAGGAAAACTGTTTTTT. Its protein is CASSEVFTGTLQGKLFF. The chain recombines TRBV28 with TRBJ1-4; TRBD1 is a possible D gene (6 bases). The CDR3 has 17 residues. V lost 5 bases and J lost 10, with 26 bases in between. The germline gives CDR1 MDHEN, CDR2 SYDVKM. The full variable domain, with the rest looked up from reference TRBV28 and TRBJ1-4, is DVKVTQSSRYLVKRTGEKVFLECVQDMDHENMFWYRQDPGLGLRLIYFSYDVKMKEKGDIPEGYSVSREKKERFSLILESASTNQTSMYLCASSEVFTGTLQGKLFFGSGTQLSVL.

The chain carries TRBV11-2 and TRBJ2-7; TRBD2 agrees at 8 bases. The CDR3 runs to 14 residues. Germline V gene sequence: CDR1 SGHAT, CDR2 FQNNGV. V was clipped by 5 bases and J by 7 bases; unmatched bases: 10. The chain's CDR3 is CASSHTSGPREQYF. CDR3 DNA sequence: TGTGCCAGCAGCCATACTAGCGGACCACGAGAGCAGTACTTC.

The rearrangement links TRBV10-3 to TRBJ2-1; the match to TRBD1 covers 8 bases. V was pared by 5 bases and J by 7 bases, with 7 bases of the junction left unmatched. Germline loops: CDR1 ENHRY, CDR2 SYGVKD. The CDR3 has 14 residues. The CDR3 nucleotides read TGTGCCATCAGTTCGACAGGGGACGGGAATGAGCAGTTCTTC. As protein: CAISSTGDGNEQFF.

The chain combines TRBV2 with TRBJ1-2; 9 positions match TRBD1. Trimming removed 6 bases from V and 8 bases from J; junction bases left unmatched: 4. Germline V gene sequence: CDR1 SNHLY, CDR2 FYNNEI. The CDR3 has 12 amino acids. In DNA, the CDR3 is TGTGCCAGCAGCGACAGGGGGAAAGGCTACACCTTC. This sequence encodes CASSDRGKGYTF.

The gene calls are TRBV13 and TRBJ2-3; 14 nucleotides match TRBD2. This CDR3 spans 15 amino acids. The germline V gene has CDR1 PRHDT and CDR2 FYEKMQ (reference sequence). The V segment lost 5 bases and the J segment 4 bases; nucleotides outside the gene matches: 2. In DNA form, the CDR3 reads TGTGCCAGCAGCCAGGGACTAGCGGGGGCAGATACGCAGTATTTT. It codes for CASSQGLAGADTQYF.

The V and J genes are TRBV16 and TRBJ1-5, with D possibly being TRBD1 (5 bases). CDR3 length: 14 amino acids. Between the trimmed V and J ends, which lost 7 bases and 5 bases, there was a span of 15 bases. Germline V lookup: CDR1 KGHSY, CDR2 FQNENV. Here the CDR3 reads CASTPGGGHQPQHF. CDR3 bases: TGTGCCAGCACCCCGGGGGGGGGTCATCAGCCCCAGCATTTT.

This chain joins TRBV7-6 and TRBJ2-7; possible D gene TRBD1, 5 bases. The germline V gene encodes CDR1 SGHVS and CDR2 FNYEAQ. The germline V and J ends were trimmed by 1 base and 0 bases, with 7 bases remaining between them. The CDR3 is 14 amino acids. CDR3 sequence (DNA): TGTGCCAGCAGCTTAGTCCAGGGCTCCTACGAGCAGTACTTC. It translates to CASSLVQGSYEQYF.

The CDR3 DNA reads as TGTGCCAGCAGTGGGACTAGCGGGGGGCCAACAGAGACCCAGTACTTC. Translation: CASSGTSGGPTETQYF. The genes are TRBV2 and TRBJ2-5; TRBD2 matches at 14 bases. V shed 4 bases, J shed 4 bases, and the junction held 5 bases outside the gene matches. Germline V CDR1 and CDR2: SNHLY, FYNNEI. There are 16 residues in the CDR3.

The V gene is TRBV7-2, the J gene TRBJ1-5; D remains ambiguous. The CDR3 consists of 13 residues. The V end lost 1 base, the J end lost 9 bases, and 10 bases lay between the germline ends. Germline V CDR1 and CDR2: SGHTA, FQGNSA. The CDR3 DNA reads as TGTGCCAGCAGCTTAGATCCGAGAGGGCCCCAGCATTTT. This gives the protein CASSLDPRGPQHF.

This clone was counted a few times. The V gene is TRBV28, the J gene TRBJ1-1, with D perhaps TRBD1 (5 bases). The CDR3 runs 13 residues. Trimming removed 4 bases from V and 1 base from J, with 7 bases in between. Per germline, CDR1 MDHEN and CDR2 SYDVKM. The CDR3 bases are TGTGCCAGCAGTTGGCAGGGGAACACTGAAGCTTTCTTT. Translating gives CASSWQGNTEAFF.

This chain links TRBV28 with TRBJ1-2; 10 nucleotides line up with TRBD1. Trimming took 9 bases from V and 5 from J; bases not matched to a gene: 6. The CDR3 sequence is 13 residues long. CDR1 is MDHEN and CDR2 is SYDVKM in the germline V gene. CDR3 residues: CASRTGGSYGYTF. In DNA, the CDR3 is TGTGCCAGTCGGACAGGGGGTAGTTATGGCTACACCTTC.

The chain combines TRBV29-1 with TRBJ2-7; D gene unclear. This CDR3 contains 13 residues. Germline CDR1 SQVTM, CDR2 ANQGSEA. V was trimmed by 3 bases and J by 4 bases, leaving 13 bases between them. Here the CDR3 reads CSVEGPLAYEQYF. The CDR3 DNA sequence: TGCAGCGTTGAGGGCCCCCTTGCTTACGAGCAGTACTTC.

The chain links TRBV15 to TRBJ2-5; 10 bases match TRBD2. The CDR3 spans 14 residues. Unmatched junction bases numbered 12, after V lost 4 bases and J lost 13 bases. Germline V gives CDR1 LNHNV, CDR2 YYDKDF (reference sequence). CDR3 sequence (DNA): TGTGCCACCAGCATCCCCGGGACTAGCGATCGGTCGTACTTC. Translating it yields CATSIPGTSDRSYF.

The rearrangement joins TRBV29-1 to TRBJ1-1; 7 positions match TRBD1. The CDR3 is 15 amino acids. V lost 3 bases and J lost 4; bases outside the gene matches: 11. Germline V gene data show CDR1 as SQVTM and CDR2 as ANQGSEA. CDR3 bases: TGCAGCGTTGATAGAGCCGCTGACAGGGCCACTGAAGCTTTCTTT. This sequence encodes CSVDRAADRATEAFF.

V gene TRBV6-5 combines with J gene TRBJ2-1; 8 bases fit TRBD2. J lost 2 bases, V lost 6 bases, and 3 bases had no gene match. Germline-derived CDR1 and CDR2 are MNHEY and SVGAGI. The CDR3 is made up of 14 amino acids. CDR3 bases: TGTGCCAGCAGGGTTAGCGGGGCCTACAATGAGCAGTTCTTC. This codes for CASRVSGAYNEQFF.

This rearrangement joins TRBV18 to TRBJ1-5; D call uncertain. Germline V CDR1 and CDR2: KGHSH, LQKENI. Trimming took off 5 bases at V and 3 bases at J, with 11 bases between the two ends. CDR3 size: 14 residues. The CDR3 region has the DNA TGTGCCAGCTCAAGCTCAGGTGCCAATCAGCCCCAGCATTTT. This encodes CASSSSGANQPQHF.

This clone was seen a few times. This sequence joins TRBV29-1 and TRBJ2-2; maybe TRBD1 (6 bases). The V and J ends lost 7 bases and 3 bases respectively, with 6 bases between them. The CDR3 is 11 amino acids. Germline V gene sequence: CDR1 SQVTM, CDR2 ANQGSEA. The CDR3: CSAGDTGELFF. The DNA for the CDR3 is TGCAGCGCAGGGGACACCGGGGAGCTGTTTTTT.

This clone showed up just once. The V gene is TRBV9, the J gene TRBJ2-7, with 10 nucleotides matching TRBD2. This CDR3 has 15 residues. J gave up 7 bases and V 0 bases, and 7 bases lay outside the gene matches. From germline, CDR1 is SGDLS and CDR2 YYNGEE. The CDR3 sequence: CASSVEGLAGVEQYF. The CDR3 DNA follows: TGTGCCAGCAGCGTAGAAGGCCTAGCGGGAGTAGAGCAGTACTTC.

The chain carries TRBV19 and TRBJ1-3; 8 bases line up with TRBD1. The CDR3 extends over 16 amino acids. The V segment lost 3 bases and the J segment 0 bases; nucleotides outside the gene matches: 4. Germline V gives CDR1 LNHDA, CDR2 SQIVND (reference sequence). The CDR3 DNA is TGTGCCAGTAGTATGGACAGGGCCAACTCTGGAAACACCATATATTTT. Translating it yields CASSMDRANSGNTIYF.

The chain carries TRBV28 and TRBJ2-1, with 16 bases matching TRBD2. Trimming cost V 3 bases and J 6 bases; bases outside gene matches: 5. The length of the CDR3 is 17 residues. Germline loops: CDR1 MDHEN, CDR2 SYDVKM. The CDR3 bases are TGTGCCAGCAGTTTCCCGGGGACTAGCGGGAGGGCCAATGAGCAGTTCTTC. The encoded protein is CASSFPGTSGRANEQFF.